A selection of T cell receptor beta chains follows, all from one sample in a study of OX40 agonist ivuxolimab in advanced cancers. Repertoires were generated with immunoSEQ multiplex PCR, while TCRdb's copy carries only in-frame clones and drops some. The sample holds tens of thousands of clones, about 90% seen once. This sample comprised CD4+ or CD8+ T cells sorted from blood, obtained in a trial of the OX40 agonist ivuxolimab. The receptor source for this set is an adult with an advanced solid tumor such as melanoma, head and neck, liver or kidney cancer. Both conserved end residues are part of each CDR3. The D gene is left open where the match is weak. Clone sizes are given selectively: once, few, many, or a class where the clone is expanded.

V	J	D	size	CDR3	DNA
TRBV19	TRBJ1-4	TRBD1	NA	CASSNDRGGEKLFF	TGTGCCAGTTCAAATGACAGGGGAGGGGAAAAACTGTTTTTT
TRBV29-1	TRBJ1-2	NA	NA	CSAYGGANYGYTF	TGCAGCGCATATGGGGGGGCTAACTATGGCTACACCTTC
TRBV7-9	TRBJ1-1	NA	NA	CASSYLGTGNTEAFF	TGTGCCAGCAGCTACCTGGGGACCGGAAACACTGAAGCTTTCTTT
TRBV7-9	TRBJ1-1	NA	NA	CASSAKEGLAEAFF	TGTGCCAGCAGCGCCAAGGAGGGACTTGCGGAAGCTTTCTTT
TRBV2	TRBJ2-1	TRBD2	once	CASRKTSGLYNEQFF	TGTGCCAGCAGGAAGACTAGCGGACTGTACAATGAGCAGTTCTTC
TRBV19	TRBJ1-2	NA	few	CASSIDLRRDYGYTF	TGTGCCAGTAGTATAGATTTGCGCCGGGACTATGGCTACACCTTC
TRBV13	TRBJ2-7	NA	NA	CASSLGGRRRYEQYF	TGTGCCAGCAGCTTAGGCGGGAGAAGGAGGTACGAGCAGTACTTC
TRBV28	TRBJ1-5	NA	NA	CASRMGIGGYSNQPQHF	TGTGCCAGCAGGATGGGAATAGGGGGGTATAGCAATCAGCCCCAGCATTTT
TRBV19	TRBJ2-7	NA	NA	CASSITLTGYEQYF	TGTGCCAGTAGTATAACCCTGACAGGTTACGAGCAGTACTTC
TRBV5-1	TRBJ2-5	TRBD1	NA	CASSPDRAETQYF	TGCGCCAGCAGCCCGGACAGGGCCGAGACCCAGTACTTC
TRBV19	TRBJ2-2	TRBD1	NA	CASSIGRDRTYTGELFF	TGTGCCAGTAGTATAGGAAGGGACAGAACCTACACCGGGGAGCTGTTTTTT
TRBV7-6	TRBJ2-1	NA	NA	CASSVPAGEQFF	TGTGCCAGCAGCGTCCCCGCGGGTGAGCAGTTCTTC
TRBV5-6	TRBJ2-7	TRBD1	NA	CASSWGQGLAEQYF	TGTGCCAGCAGCTGGGGACAGGGGTTGGCCGAGCAGTACTTC
TRBV9	TRBJ2-3	NA	NA	CASSASGSTDTQYF	TGTGCCAGCAGCGCCTCCGGGAGCACAGATACGCAGTATTTT
TRBV30	TRBJ2-1	NA	NA	CAWTVGGGSYNEQFF	TGTGCCTGGACCGTTGGCGGAGGGAGTTACAATGAGCAGTTCTTC
TRBV7-9	TRBJ1-1	NA	NA	CASSAWPGTEAFF	TGTGCCAGCAGCGCGTGGCCGGGCACTGAAGCTTTCTTT
TRBV10-2	TRBJ2-3	NA	NA	CASSEGSYSTDTQYF	TGCGCCAGCAGTGAGGGTTCCTATAGCACAGATACGCAGTATTTT
TRBV7-6	TRBJ2-3	TRBD1	NA	CASSLGQNTDTQYF	TGTGCCAGCAGCTTGGGACAGAACACAGATACGCAGTATTTT
TRBV29-1	TRBJ1-2	NA	NA	CSAEPRDANYGYTF	TGCAGCGCTGAACCGCGGGACGCGAACTATGGCTACACCTTC
TRBV6-5	TRBJ1-2	NA	NA	CASSYSMDSNYGYTF	TGTGCCAGCAGTTACTCGATGGATTCTAACTATGGCTACACCTTC
TRBV30	TRBJ1-5	NA	NA	CAWSVRGGGNQPQHF	TGTGCCTGGAGTGTACGGGGGGGAGGCAATCAGCCCCAGCATTTT
TRBV7-8	TRBJ2-1	TRBD2	NA	CASSLGRLSGSFF	TGTGCCAGCAGCTTAGGTCGGCTTAGCGGGTCGTTCTTC
TRBV4-3	TRBJ2-3	NA	NA	CASSQDSPGRGGDTQYF	TGCGCCAGCAGCCAAGACTCGCCGGGACGGGGTGGGGATACGCAGTATTTT
TRBV7-8	TRBJ1-1	TRBD1	NA	CASSWTGGTEAFF	TGTGCCAGCAGCTGGACAGGGGGCACTGAAGCTTTCTTT
TRBV6-5	TRBJ2-7	NA	NA	CASSTRGPYEQYF	TGTGCCAGCAGTACGCGGGGGCCCTACGAGCAGTACTTC
TRBV6-5	TRBJ2-2	TRBD2	NA	CATSSGYTGELFF	TGTGCCACCTCTAGCGGGTACACCGGGGAGCTGTTTTTT
TRBV2	TRBJ2-6	TRBD2	NA	CASIRGRAYTGANVLTF	TGTGCCAGCATCCGCGGGAGGGCCTATACTGGGGCCAACGTCCTGACTTTC
TRBV5-1	TRBJ2-2	NA	NA	CASSLRTLTGELFF	TGCGCCAGCAGCTTGAGAACTCTGACCGGGGAGCTGTTTTTT
TRBV7-9	TRBJ1-5	NA	once	CASSSADPGDQPQHF	TGTGCCAGCAGCTCTGCGGACCCTGGGGATCAGCCCCAGCATTTT
TRBV15	TRBJ1-2	TRBD1	NA	CATSRDHGTVPSSGGYTF	TGTGCCACCAGCAGAGATCATGGGACAGTACCTTCCTCGGGGGGCTACACCTTC
TRBV9	TRBJ2-2	NA	NA	CASSVARGYPGELFF	TGTGCCAGCAGCGTAGCTCGAGGGTATCCCGGGGAGCTGTTTTTT
TRBV29-1	TRBJ2-1	TRBD2	NA	CSGTSGSNEQFF	TGCAGCGGTACTAGCGGGAGCAATGAGCAGTTCTTC
TRBV4-1	TRBJ2-1	TRBD2	NA	CASSLSGGTSGQSSYNEQFF	TGCGCCAGCAGCCTCTCGGGGGGGACTAGCGGCCAGAGCTCCTACAATGAGCAGTTCTTC
TRBV13	TRBJ2-1	TRBD2	NA	CASSPLGTKKRTEQFF	TGTGCCAGCAGCCCTCTAGGGACTAAGAAGCGGACTGAGCAGTTCTTC
TRBV27	TRBJ2-1	NA	NA	CASSNTHYNEQFF	TGTGCCAGCAGCAATACACACTACAATGAGCAGTTCTTC
TRBV9	TRBJ2-2	TRBD1	NA	CASSETGDGELFF	TGTGCCAGCAGCGAGACAGGGGACGGGGAGCTGTTTTTT
TRBV19	TRBJ2-2	NA	NA	CASSIDLYRVYTGELFF	TGTGCCAGTAGTATCGACCTATACAGGGTTTATACCGGGGAGCTGTTTTTT
TRBV27	TRBJ1-1	NA	NA	CASSLSGGRTTFF	TGTGCCAGCAGTTTATCTGGAGGCAGAACGACTTTCTTT
TRBV5-1	TRBJ1-1	TRBD1	once	CASSTGQVNTEAFF	TGCGCCAGCAGCACCGGACAGGTGAACACTGAAGCTTTCTTT
TRBV6-4	TRBJ2-7	TRBD2	once	CASSELAGPYEQYF	TGTGCCAGCAGTGAACTAGCGGGACCCTACGAGCAGTACTTC
TRBV5-6	TRBJ2-3	NA	NA	CASSLSGQDTQYF	TGTGCCAGCAGCTTATCCGGCCAAGATACGCAGTATTTT
TRBV14	TRBJ2-7	NA	NA	CASSQAGNYEQYF	TGTGCCAGCAGCCAGGCAGGTAACTACGAGCAGTACTTC
TRBV27	TRBJ1-5	NA	NA	CASSLGAESQPQHF	TGTGCCAGCAGTTTAGGGGCGGAATCCCAGCCCCAGCATTTT
TRBV27	TRBJ2-7	NA	NA	CASSLSVGAYEQYF	TGTGCCAGCAGTTTATCGGTCGGAGCCTACGAGCAGTACTTC
TRBV14	TRBJ2-1	NA	NA	CASSRGANEQFF	TGTGCCAGCAGCCGGGGGGCCAATGAGCAGTTCTTC
TRBV6-5	TRBJ2-2	NA	NA	CASSYSANGELFF	TGTGCCAGCAGTTACTCTGCAAACGGGGAGCTGTTTTTT
TRBV7-9	TRBJ2-2	NA	few	CASSLFGLGDTGELFF	TGTGCCAGCAGCTTATTTGGTTTAGGGGACACCGGGGAGCTGTTTTTT
TRBV9	TRBJ2-3	NA	NA	CASSVYRNTDTQYF	TGTGCCAGCAGCGTATACAGAAACACAGATACGCAGTATTTT
TRBV6-5	TRBJ1-2	TRBD1	NA	CASSYRGDSGYTF	TGTGCCAGCAGTTACAGGGGGGACAGCGGCTACACCTTC